The 32 T cell receptor beta chains below all came from one sample that was sequenced in a study of regulatory T cells in long-lasting Graves disease. Sample time point: newly diagnosed GD, antithyroid drugs for less than 3 months. The TCR library used RNA extracted from PBMCs. Building the TCR beta libraries relied on iRepertoire HTBI primers, and CDR3 regions underwent Arm-PCR. A single record per CDR3 protein comes from TCRdb applying MiXCR to the multiplex PCR reads. The data hold about 460,000 distinct CDR3 sequences, with 12% to 15% observed a single time. These data are also associated with another study on T cells in Graves' hyperthyroidism and ophthalmopathy.

The input for sequencing was peripheral blood mononuclear cells (PBMCs), taken at new diagnosis, from a patient treated with antithyroid drugs. The receptor set was obtained from a woman aged 45-60 years with Graves disease.

This clonotype has ten or more counts. The chain employs TRBV7-9 and TRBJ2-3; no reliable D call. V dropped 1 base and J dropped 4 bases, with 9 bases sitting between them. The CDR3 runs to 14 residues. CDR1 and CDR2 (germline): SEHNR, FQNEAQ (reference sequence). For the CDR3, the DNA is TGTGCCAGCAGCTTAGACATTGGCGCAGATACGCAGTATTTT. As protein: CASSLDIGADTQYF. Combining the CDR3 with reference TRBV7-9 and TRBJ2-3 gives the whole variable domain DTGVSQNPRHKITKRGQNVTFRCDPISEHNRLYWYRQTLGQGPEFLTYFQNEAQLEKSRLLSDRFSAERPKGSFSTLEIQRTEQGDSAMYLCASSLDIGADTQYFGPGTRLTVL.

V is TRBV18 and J is TRBJ1-5; the D gene is possibly TRBD1 (5 bases). The CDR3 has 15 residues. V lost 6 bases and J lost 6, with 18 bases in between. CDR1 KGHSH and CDR2 LQKENI come from the germline V gene. The CDR3 DNA sequence: TGTGCCAGCTCCCCCGAGCCCGGGGGGGGTCAGCCCCAGCATTTT. It specifies CASSPEPGGGQPQHF. Complete variable domain (other parts from reference TRBV18 and TRBJ1-5): NAGVMQNPRHLVRRRGQEARLRCSPMKGHSHVYWYRQLPEEGLKFMVYLQKENIIDESGMPKERFSAEFPKEGPSILRIQQVVRGDSAAYFCASSPEPGGGQPQHFGDGTRLSIL.

This clonotype was observed many times. This chain joins TRBV28 and TRBJ2-6; D remains unclear. This CDR3 contains 17 residues. Trimming removed 6 bases from V and 0 bases from J, with 15 bases in between. CDR1 and CDR2 from the germline V gene are MDHEN and SYDVKM. CDR3 coding DNA: TGTGCCAGCAGAGCCGCGTCCCCTCTCTCTGGGGCCAACGTCCTGACTTTC. Amino acids: CASRAASPLSGANVLTF.

This clonotype was counted only a few times. The chain combines TRBV28 with TRBJ1-2; a possible D gene is TRBD1 (5 bases). In germline, CDR1 is MDHEN, CDR2 SYDVKM. The CDR3 consists of 17 residues. Trimming pared 7 bases from V and 2 bases from J, leaving 23 bases between. The CDR3 protein is CASIGGDYNRVNYGYTF. The CDR3 DNA reads TGTGCCAGCATCGGGGGGGACTACAACCGGGTAAACTATGGCTACACCTTC.

This clonotype was recorded at least ten times. The V gene is TRBV7-2, the J gene TRBJ2-2; weak D call: TRBD2 (7 bases). The length of the CDR3 is 19 residues. The ends were cut back, 5 bases at V and 2 bases at J, with 24 bases in the middle. Germline CDR1 and CDR2: SGHTA and FQGNSA. The CDR3 DNA reads TGTGCCAGCAGCCTACGGTTAGGCATTGGGGGGGCAAACACCGGGGAGCTGTTTTTT. Translation: CASSLRLGIGGANTGELFF.

In this sample, this clonotype turned up a few times. A read error may explain this, as a much larger clone is one base away. The CDR3 does not end in the conserved phenylalanine or tryptophan, so this is likely a read error. The CDR3 is CASSESLARPRGSTDTQYL. The CDR3 DNA reads TGTGCCAGCAGTGAATCTTTAGCGAGACCCAGGGGGAGCACAGATACGCAGTATCTT. The chain couples TRBV25-1 to TRBJ2-3, with 7 bases aligning to TRBD1. The germline V gene encodes CDR1 MGHDK and CDR2 SYGVNS. V was clipped by 1 base and J by 0 bases; unmatched bases: 13. This CDR3 is 19 amino acids long.

The chain joins TRBV29-1 to TRBJ2-7; no reliable D call. This CDR3 has 13 amino acids. Trimming shortened V by 0 bases and J by 1 base, and 7 bases separated the two germline ends. CDR1 is SQVTM and CDR2 is ANQGSEA in the germline V gene. The CDR3 DNA reads as TGCAGCGTTGAAGATGCACTTTCCTACGAGCAGTACTTC. This translates into CSVEDALSYEQYF.

This chain connects TRBV5-1 to TRBJ1-1; tentatively, D is TRBD1 (5 bases). The CDR3 contains 15 residues. V was pared by 0 bases and J by 1 base, with 10 bases between. Germline values: CDR1 SGHRS, CDR2 YFSETQ. In nucleotides, the CDR3 is TGCGCCAGCAGCTTGGTGGCAGGGTGGAACACTGAAGCTTTCTTT. Encoded protein: CASSLVAGWNTEAFF.

This clonotype came up a few times. This chain joins TRBV9 and TRBJ1-5; no clear D. Germline V gene lookup returns CDR1 SGDLS and CDR2 YYNGEE. The CDR3 is 14 residues long. Trimming left V 7 bases short and J 2 bases short, with 13 bases between. The CDR3 DNA reads as TGTGCCAGCTCTACTGGGCAGGGCAATCAGCCCCAGCATTTT. Amino acid sequence: CASSTGQGNQPQHF.

This clonotype was seen repeatedly, ten times or more. The V and J genes are TRBV7-2 and TRBJ2-3; 7 nucleotides line up with TRBD1. The CDR3 sequence is 14 residues long. Germline V gene sequence: CDR1 SGHTA, CDR2 FQGNSA. J was trimmed by 2 bases and V by 4 bases; bases with no gene match: 3. The DNA of the CDR3 is TGTGCCAGCAGCTCCGGGACAGTCACAGATACGCAGTATTTT. It codes for CASSSGTVTDTQYF.

This clonotype was seen many times. This chain connects TRBV30 to TRBJ2-1, with TRBD2 matching 7 bases. After removal of 3 bases from V and 0 bases from J, the junction contained 5 bases not matched to a gene. Per the germline V gene, CDR1 is GTSNPN and CDR2 is SVGIG (reference sequence). CDR3 size: 15 residues. The CDR3 is CAWRNGGSSYNEQFF. The CDR3 nucleotides read TGTGCCTGGAGAAATGGCGGGAGCTCCTACAATGAGCAGTTCTTC.

This clonotype was counted between two and nine times. This rearrangement joins TRBV19 to TRBJ1-1, with D tentatively TRBD1 (6 bases). The CDR3 is 15 residues long. The V and J ends lost 3 bases and 1 base respectively, with 12 bases between them. Per the germline V gene, CDR1 is LNHDA and CDR2 is SQIVND (reference sequence). This chain's CDR3 is CASSIPGQRNTEAFF. The DNA of the CDR3 is TGTGCCAGTAGTATCCCCGGACAGCGGAACACTGAAGCTTTCTTT.

This clonotype was found a few times. The rearrangement links TRBV6-5 to TRBJ1-4; D possibly corresponds to TRBD1 (5 bases). CDR1 and CDR2 (germline): MNHEY, SVGAGI. Trimming removed 4 bases at V and 4 bases at J, with 13 bases between. CDR3 length: 15 amino acids. The CDR3 nucleotides are TGTGCCAGCAGTTTCCCGGGGGGAAATAATGAAAAACTGTTTTTT. Translated: CASSFPGGNNEKLFF.

This clonotype turned up a few times. This chain uses TRBV2 with TRBJ2-1, with 12 bases matching TRBD2. V was pared by 1 base and J by 9 bases, with 4 bases of the junction left unmatched. CDR3 size: 15 residues. Germline V gene lookup returns CDR1 SNHLY and CDR2 FYNNEI. The CDR3 region is CASSEVASGRGEQFF. In DNA form, the CDR3 reads TGTGCCAGCAGTGAAGTCGCTAGCGGGAGGGGTGAGCAGTTCTTC.

In its sample, this clonotype was seen many times. V and J are TRBV28 and TRBJ2-1; D assignment may be TRBD1 or TRBD2 (7 bases each). V lost 5 bases, J lost 4 bases, and 24 bases lay in between. This CDR3 contains 18 residues. CDR1 MDHEN and CDR2 SYDVKM come from the germline V gene. CDR3 region: CASSQGGGGWSTYNEQFF. The CDR3 DNA sequence: TGTGCCAGCAGTCAAGGGGGAGGGGGCTGGTCCACTTACAATGAGCAGTTCTTC.

Concerning this clonotype: A much larger clone is a single base away; this may be a read error. The chain joins TRBV6-2 or TRBV6-3 to TRBJ2-7; D possibly matches TRBD1 or TRBD2 (7 bases each). CDR1 is MNHEY, CDR2 SVGEGT, per germline. The CDR3 spans 15 residues. The CDR3 DNA is TGTGCCAGCAGTGAAGGGAGGGGGCCAACCTACGAGCAGCACTTC. Translating gives CASSEGRGPTYEQHF.

This clonotype came up many times. The chain has TRBV19 and TRBJ1-1; no firm D call. The germline V gene encodes CDR1 LNHDA and CDR2 SQIVND (reference sequence). Trimming shortened V by 9 bases and J by 0 bases, and 23 bases separated the two germline ends. The CDR3 runs 17 residues. The DNA for the CDR3 is TGTGCCAGCCAGAGTATCGGGAAGGGCTTCATGAACACTGAAGCTTTCTTT. Residues: CASQSIGKGFMNTEAFF.

Ten or more counts support this clonotype. J is TRBJ2-3 and V is TRBV7-9; D gene unclear. Looked up from germline, CDR1 is SEHNR and CDR2 is FQNEAQ (reference sequence). There are 12 residues in the CDR3. V lost 5 bases to trimming and J lost 1 base, with 4 bases between them. In DNA form, the CDR3 reads TGTGCCAGCAGCCTCCGCACAGATACGCAGTATTTT. It encodes CASSLRTDTQYF.

This clonotype was seen repeatedly, ten times or more. The V and J genes are TRBV6-4 and TRBJ2-1, with D tentatively TRBD2 (6 bases). CDR1 is MRHNA, CDR2 SNTAGT, per germline. V was clipped by 0 bases and J by 10 bases, with 19 bases between them. This CDR3 contains 16 residues. As DNA, the CDR3 is TGTGCCAGCAGTGACTCGGCGGGATCGGGTCGCGGCGAGCAGTTCTTC. Amino acid sequence: CASSDSAGSGRGEQFF.

The V gene is TRBV7-8, the J gene TRBJ2-5; TRBD2 agrees at 9 bases. Trimming removed 5 bases from V and 4 bases from J; junction bases left unmatched: 14. This CDR3 has 17 residues. CDR1 SGHVS and CDR2 FQNEAQ come from the germline V gene. The CDR3 here is CASSPPVGREGGETQYF. DNA for the CDR3: TGTGCCAGCAGCCCGCCGGTGGGGCGGGAGGGTGGAGAGACCCAGTACTTC.

The genes are TRBV5-1 and TRBJ2-2, with 8 positions matching TRBD1. This CDR3 spans 16 amino acids. Germline V gene data show CDR1 as SGHRS and CDR2 as YFSETQ. Trimming removed 4 bases from V and 0 bases from J; junction bases left unmatched: 5. Written as DNA, the CDR3 is TGCGCCAGCAGCCCTCCAGGGGGCTCGAACACCGGGGAGCTGTTTTTT. Encoded protein: CASSPPGGSNTGELFF.

As to this clonotype: Being one base from a much bigger clone, this may be a read error. The chain combines TRBV6-1 with TRBJ2-7, with D possibly being TRBD1 (5 bases). CDR3 size: 13 residues. CDR1 is MNHNS, CDR2 SASEGT, per germline. Trimming stripped 5 bases from V and 0 bases from J, with 8 bases between. CDR3 nucleotides: TGTGCCAGCAGTACGACAGTCTCCTACGAGCAGTACTTC. This codes for CASSTTVSYEQYF.

This clonotype was seen at least ten times. The chain couples TRBV2 to TRBJ2-1; D not resolved. V was cut by 9 bases and J by 8 bases, with 14 bases left in between. The CDR3 runs 12 residues. The germline gives CDR1 SNHLY, CDR2 FYNNEI. The chain's CDR3 is CASGTLWDEQFF. CDR3 coding DNA: TGTGCCAGTGGCACCCTTTGGGATGAGCAGTTCTTC. Based on the CDR3 plus reference TRBV2 and TRBJ2-1, the full variable domain is EPEVTQTPSHQVTQMGQEVILRCVPISNHLYFYWYRQILGQKVEFLVSFYNNEISEKSEIFDDQFSVERPDGSNFTLKIRSTKLEDSAMYFCASGTLWDEQFFGPGTRLTVL.

This clonotype was found many times. This chain joins TRBV6-7 and TRBJ2-2; 13 bases match TRBD2. TRBV6-7 is flagged as an ORF with uncertain function. CDR3 length: 18 residues. V trimming: 7 bases; J trimming: 0 bases; junction bases outside the gene matches: 8. CDR3 sequence reads: CASTGTGTSGTNTGELFF. For the CDR3, the DNA is TGTGCCAGCACCGGTACCGGGACTAGCGGGACGAACACCGGGGAGCTGTTTTTT.

This clonotype was detected only a few times. The chain recombines TRBV6-2 or TRBV6-3 with TRBJ2-7; D not resolved. Germline values: CDR1 MNHEY, CDR2 SVGEGT. This CDR3 spans 12 amino acids. Trimming stripped 6 bases from V and 4 bases from J, with 10 bases between. The CDR3 region is CASRKEGYEQYF. The DNA for the CDR3 is TGTGCCAGCAGAAAGGAAGGTTACGAGCAGTACTTC.

This clonotype was seen only a few times. The rearrangement joins TRBV11-3 to TRBJ2-3; 7 nucleotides align to TRBD1. CDR3 length: 15 amino acids. CDR1 is SGHNT and CDR2 is YENEEA in the germline V gene. Unmatched junction bases numbered 7, after V lost 2 bases and J lost 5 bases. CDR3: CASSLRTGTGDTQYF. CDR3 sequence (DNA): TGTGCCAGCAGCTTAAGGACAGGCACCGGAGATACGCAGTATTTT.

This clonotype was counted between two and nine times. The J gene is TRBJ2-7, the V gene TRBV19; 10 positions agree with TRBD1. This CDR3 is 16 amino acids long. With 1 base clipped from V and 3 bases from J, the junction kept 6 bases outside the gene matches. Germline V gene sequence: CDR1 LNHDA, CDR2 SQIVND (reference sequence). DNA for the CDR3: TGTGCCAGTAGTATAGGGGGACAGGGGCTCGACTACGAGCAGTACTTC. Amino acid sequence: CASSIGGQGLDYEQYF.

There are many counts of this clonotype. The chain joins TRBV28 to TRBJ2-3; 7 positions match TRBD1. The CDR3 spans 13 residues. Germline values: CDR1 MDHEN, CDR2 SYDVKM. The trim removed 7 bases at V and 1 base at J, leaving 2 bases unmatched. The CDR3: CASTQGGTDTQYF. The CDR3 DNA is TGTGCCAGCACCCAGGGGGGCACAGATACGCAGTATTTT.

This clonotype was recorded at least ten times. CDR3 nucleotide sequence: TGTGCCAGCAGCCAAGGCCGCGCTAATCAGCCCCAGCATTTT. It encodes CASSQGRANQPQHF. This chain connects TRBV3-1 to TRBJ1-5; D is unclear. CDR1 is LGHDT and CDR2 is YNNKEL in the germline V gene (reference sequence). The CDR3 extends over 14 amino acids. V dropped 1 base and J dropped 4 bases, with 8 bases sitting between them.

The chain links TRBV19 to TRBJ2-6; D is ambiguous. This CDR3 has 15 amino acids. CDR1 and CDR2 (germline): LNHDA, SQIVND (reference sequence). Between the trimmed V and J ends, which lost 3 bases and 0 bases, there was a span of 6 bases. The CDR3: CASSITPSGANVLTF. CDR3 DNA sequence: TGTGCCAGTAGTATCACTCCCTCTGGGGCCAACGTCCTGACTTTC.

This clonotype was seen many times. The chain links TRBV5-6 to TRBJ2-3, with D perhaps TRBD1 (6 bases). Trimming took 2 bases from V and 5 from J, leaving 18 bases between them. From germline, CDR1 is SGHDT and CDR2 YYEEEE. The CDR3 spans 16 residues. CDR3 region: CASSFPGELWGDTQYF. CDR3 in DNA: TGTGCCAGCAGCTTTCCAGGGGAGCTGTGGGGAGATACGCAGTATTTT.

The rearrangement joins TRBV6-4 to TRBJ1-5; D is unresolved. V gave up 4 bases and J gave up 4 bases, with 14 bases separating them. In germline, CDR1 is MRHNA, CDR2 SNTAGT. The CDR3 contains 15 residues. The CDR3 nucleotides read TGTGCCAGCAGTGCAGTTGGGTTCGGGAATCAGCCCCAGCATTTT. Encoded protein: CASSAVGFGNQPQHF.